A single sample gave rise to the 8 T cell receptor beta chains below, sequenced in a study of blood T cell repertoires in COVID-19. The repertoire was sequenced with immunoSEQ multiplex PCR; TCRdb's copy has only in-frame clones and lacks some. Here the sample spans 85,000 to 120,000 clones, approximately 80% being singletons. Sequenced material: peripheral blood. These TCRs come from a human donor in a cohort sampled during active COVID-19.

The chain links TRBV7-2 to TRBJ2-7; D perhaps matches TRBD2 (6 bases). The V gene's germline CDR1 is SGHTA and CDR2 FQGNSA. CDR3 length: 15 residues. The V and J ends lost 5 bases and 3 bases respectively, with 17 bases between them. The CDR3 DNA sequence: TGTGCCAGCAGCCCCAGCTGGGGAGGTAACTACGAGCAGTACTTC. It codes for CASSPSWGGNYEQYF.

This chain connects TRBV11-2 to TRBJ2-3, with 9 bases that match TRBD2. V was pared by 0 bases and J by 2 bases, with 6 bases of the junction left unmatched. The CDR3 contains 17 residues. Per the germline V gene, CDR1 is SGHAT and CDR2 is FQNNGV. The DNA of the CDR3 is TGTGCCAGCAGCTTAGATTGGGCGGGGGGGACCACAGATACGCAGTATTTT. The encoded protein is CASSLDWAGGTTDTQYF.

J is TRBJ2-1 and V is TRBV5-1; D is possibly TRBD2 (6 bases). Germline values: CDR1 SGHRS, CDR2 YFSETQ. V gave up 2 bases and J gave up 7 bases, with 13 bases separating them. The length of the CDR3 is 14 residues. The CDR3 is CASSFAGRRNEQFF. The CDR3 nucleotides read TGCGCCAGCAGCTTCGCGGGGAGGAGGAATGAGCAGTTCTTC.

V usage is TRBV6-5 and J usage is TRBJ2-5, with TRBD1 identical over 7 bases. The germline V gene encodes CDR1 MNHEY and CDR2 SVGAGI. This CDR3 spans 15 amino acids. The V and J ends lost 0 bases and 2 bases, in that order; junction bases with no gene match: 3. The CDR3 spells CASSYSGTVQETQYF. The CDR3 DNA reads as TGTGCCAGCAGTTACTCGGGGACAGTACAAGAGACCCAGTACTTC.

This clone was seen a few times. CDR3 in amino acids: CAISARGQDEQYF. The CDR3 DNA reads TGTGCCATCAGTGCAAGGGGGCAGGACGAGCAGTACTTC. This chain uses TRBV10-3 with TRBJ2-7, with 7 bases matching TRBD1. Germline trimming cut 4 bases from V and 5 bases from J; bases unmatched to any gene: 5. Per the germline V gene, CDR1 is ENHRY and CDR2 is SYGVKD. The CDR3 runs 13 residues.

In DNA form, the CDR3 reads TGTGCCAGCAGCTCGGGGTCCCTTATGGGCACCTTC. It yields the protein CASSSGSLMGTF. The V and J genes are TRBV5-4 and TRBJ1-2; D is unclear. Germline CDR1 reads SGHNT; CDR2 reads YYREEE (reference sequence). Trimming removed 3 bases at V and 13 bases at J, with 16 bases between. The CDR3 runs 12 residues. Filled out from reference TRBV5-4 and TRBJ1-2, the complete variable domain reads ETGVTQSPTHLIKTRGQQVTLRCSSQSGHNTVSWYQQALGQGPQFIFQYYREEENGRGNFPPRFSGLQFPNYSSELNVNALELDDSALYLCASSSGSLMGTFGSGTRLTVV.

The chain combines TRBV11-3 with TRBJ1-2; 7 bases are shared with TRBD1. V lost 3 bases to trimming and J lost 2 bases; unmatched junction nucleotides: 6. CDR1 SGHNT and CDR2 YENEEA come from the germline V gene. This CDR3 region has 15 residues. The CDR3 loop reads CASSFRTGWNYGYTF. CDR3 in DNA: TGTGCCAGCAGCTTTAGGACAGGATGGAACTATGGCTACACCTTC.

This clone was counted only a few times. This rearrangement joins TRBV5-4 to TRBJ1-5; 9 positions match TRBD1. The CDR3 is 16 residues long. Germline V gene data show CDR1 as SGHNT and CDR2 as YYREEE (reference sequence). V shed 4 bases, J shed 3 bases, and the junction held 8 bases outside the gene matches. The DNA of the CDR3 is TGTGCCAGCAGCAACCGGGACAGGGTCTCCAATCAGCCCCAGCATTTT. Amino acid sequence: CASSNRDRVSNQPQHF.